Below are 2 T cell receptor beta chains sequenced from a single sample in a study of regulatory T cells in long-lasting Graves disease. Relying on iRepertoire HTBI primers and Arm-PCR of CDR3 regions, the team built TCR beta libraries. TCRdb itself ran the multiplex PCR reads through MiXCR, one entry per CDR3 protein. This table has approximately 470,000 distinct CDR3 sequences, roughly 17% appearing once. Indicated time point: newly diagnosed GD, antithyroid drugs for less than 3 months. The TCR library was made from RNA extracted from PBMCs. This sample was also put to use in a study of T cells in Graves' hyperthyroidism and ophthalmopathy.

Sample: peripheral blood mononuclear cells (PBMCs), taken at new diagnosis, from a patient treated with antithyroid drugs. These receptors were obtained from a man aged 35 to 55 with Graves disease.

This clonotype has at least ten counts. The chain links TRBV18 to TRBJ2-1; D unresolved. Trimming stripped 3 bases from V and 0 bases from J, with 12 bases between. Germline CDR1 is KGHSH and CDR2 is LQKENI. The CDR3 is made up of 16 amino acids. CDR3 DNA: TGTGCCAGCTCACCCAGGTCGTCGAGCTCCTACAATGAGCAGTTCTTC. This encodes CASSPRSSSSYNEQFF.

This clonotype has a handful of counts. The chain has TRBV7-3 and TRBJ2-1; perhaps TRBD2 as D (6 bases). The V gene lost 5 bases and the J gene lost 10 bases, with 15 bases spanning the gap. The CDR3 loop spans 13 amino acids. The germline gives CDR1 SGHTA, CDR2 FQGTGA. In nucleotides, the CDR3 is TGTGCCAGCAGCCATAAGCTAGGAGGGGAGCAGTTCTTC. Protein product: CASSHKLGGEQFF.